This TCR beta chain was identified in a study of identical twins. Healthy Caucasians were all of the donors. The germline V and J ends were trimmed by 3 bases and 6 bases, with 7 bases remaining between them. This CDR3 comprises 12 residues. Germline-derived CDR1 and CDR2 are KGHSH and LQKENI. At least ten counts were recorded for this clonotype. MiXCR, run by TCRdb on the 5' RACE reads, gives a single entry per CDR3 protein. The sample has roughly 720,000 distinct CDR3 sequences, around a sixth seen once; the top ten hold approximately 14%. This sample was shared with a second study, whose subject was T cells expressing NK-cell markers. That study reports: For roughly 6 donors, the dominant NKG2C+ clonotypes made up 1.0-7.0% of their CD8+ T cells.

This clonotype was sampled from a woman aged 18-35 years in good health. Sequencing was carried out using PBMCs. The rearrangement links TRBV18 to TRBJ2-3; D remains unclear. In nucleotides, the CDR3 is TGTGCCAGCTCACCGGGGTTGGATACGCAGTATTTT. Protein product: CASSPGLDTQYF.